One sample yielded the 30 T cell receptor beta chains listed below, sequenced in a study of cytomegalovirus exposure and HLA in healthy donors. The PCR had 60 Vbeta and 13 Jbeta primers. The protocol was immunoSEQ multiplex PCR, while the TCRdb copy is restricted to in-frame clones and leaves out a portion. In the table there are some 150,000 clones, 87% of which are singletons. The source material was PBMCs. Source of these receptors: a woman in her 30s in good health and CMV-seronegative.

The gene calls are TRBV29-1 and TRBJ1-3; D call uncertain. Germline lookup yields CDR1 SQVTM and CDR2 ANQGSEA. V was shortened by 6 bases and J by 4 bases, with 13 bases between the two germline ends. The length of the CDR3 is 13 residues. This CDR3 reads CSVAPIAGNTIYF. The CDR3 DNA reads TGCAGCGTGGCTCCCATAGCGGGAAACACCATATATTTT.

This chain connects TRBV5-1 to TRBJ2-1, with TRBD2 matching over 11 bases. The CDR3 has 18 residues. V shed 0 bases, J shed 1 base, and the junction held 6 bases outside the gene matches. From germline, CDR1 is SGHRS and CDR2 YFSETQ. Here the CDR3 DNA reads TGCGCCAGCAGCTTGGGACTAGCGGGGTGGACGTCCTACAATGAGCAGTTCTTC. Translated, it gives CASSLGLAGWTSYNEQFF.

The CDR3 loop reads CASSLVGPGTGQTYEQYF. The CDR3 DNA sequence: TGTGCCAGCAGCTTAGTGGGCCCCGGGACAGGGCAGACCTACGAGCAGTACTTC. V usage is TRBV7-9 and J usage is TRBJ2-7, with TRBD1 identical over 9 bases. Germline CDR1 reads SEHNR; CDR2 reads FQNEAQ (reference sequence). The CDR3 consists of 18 residues. The V gene end was trimmed by 1 base and the J gene end by 2 bases; junction bases not matched to a gene: 12. Together with reference TRBV7-9 and TRBJ2-7, the CDR3 gives the full variable domain: DTGVSQNPRHKITKRGQNVTFRCDPISEHNRLYWYRQTLGQGPEFLTYFQNEAQLEKSRLLSDRFSAERPKGSFSTLEIQRTEQGDSAMYLCASSLVGPGTGQTYEQYFGPGTRLTVT.

About this clone: Other DNA sequences in this sample translate to the same CDR3. The chain employs TRBV25-1 and TRBJ1-4; TRBD1 matches at 9 bases. V lost 4 bases to trimming and J lost 6 bases; unmatched junction nucleotides: 6. Germline V gene sequence: CDR1 MGHDK, CDR2 SYGVNS. The CDR3 totals 15 residues. This CDR3 is CASSGPGQGDEKLFF. The DNA of the CDR3 is TGTGCCAGCAGTGGTCCGGGACAGGGCGATGAAAAACTGTTTTTT.

The V and J genes are TRBV5-4 and TRBJ2-1; 8 bases are shared with TRBD2. The junction had 10 bases not matched to a gene; V was cut back by 0 bases and J by 8 bases. The CDR3 runs 16 residues. Germline values: CDR1 SGHNT, CDR2 YYREEE (reference sequence). The CDR3 here is CASSLAPAGVVDEQFF. Written as DNA, the CDR3 is TGTGCCAGCAGCTTGGCTCCAGCGGGAGTGGTAGATGAGCAGTTCTTC.

V usage is TRBV6-5 and J usage is TRBJ1-5, with D maybe TRBD1 (5 bases). The V gene's germline CDR1 is MNHEY and CDR2 SVGAGI. V lost 8 bases and J 7 bases, leaving 21 bases between the germline ends. The CDR3 runs to 15 residues. This chain's CDR3 is CASASFGGGYQPQHF. The DNA for the CDR3 is TGTGCCAGCGCCTCCTTTGGGGGAGGGTACCAGCCCCAGCATTTT.

This rearrangement joins TRBV7-9 to TRBJ2-1; tentative D call: TRBD2 (6 bases). This CDR3 comprises 15 residues. From germline, CDR1 is SEHNR and CDR2 FQNEAQ (reference sequence). The V gene lost 5 bases and the J gene lost 4 bases, with 15 bases spanning the gap. The CDR3 DNA is TGTGCCAGCAGCCCAGGGACTCGGACGTACAATGAGCAGTTCTTC. The encoded protein is CASSPGTRTYNEQFF. Supplemented by reference TRBV7-9 and TRBJ2-1, the full variable domain reads DTGVSQNPRHKITKRGQNVTFRCDPISEHNRLYWYRQTLGQGPEFLTYFQNEAQLEKSRLLSDRFSAERPKGSFSTLEIQRTEQGDSAMYLCASSPGTRTYNEQFFGPGTRLTVL.

The V gene is TRBV6-6, the J gene TRBJ2-7; D gene unclear. The CDR3 has 12 residues. Looked up from germline, CDR1 is MNHNY and CDR2 is SVGAGI (reference sequence). The V gene lost 6 bases and the J gene lost 4 bases, with 10 bases spanning the gap. CDR3: CASSLGLYEQYF. CDR3 DNA: TGTGCCAGCAGCCTAGGTTTATACGAGCAGTACTTC.

The chain recombines TRBV4-3 with TRBJ2-5; perhaps TRBD1 as D (6 bases). The DNA matches TRBJ2-7 better at its end, which makes the J call doubtful. CDR1 and CDR2 from the germline V gene are LGHNA and YSLEER. The CDR3 has 15 amino acids. The CDR3 bases are TGCGCCAGCAGCCTCAGGGGTGGGGAGACCTACGAGCAGTACTTC. It translates to CASSLRGGETYEQYF.

The chain carries TRBV29-1 and TRBJ1-2; the match to TRBD1 covers 7 bases. CDR3 size: 13 residues. Germline CDR1 SQVTM, CDR2 ANQGSEA. V was pared by 7 bases and J by 8 bases, with 13 bases of the junction left unmatched. The CDR3 bases are TGCAGCGCCTATCGACAGGGAAATAGGGGCTACACCTTC. It specifies CSAYRQGNRGYTF.

The genes are TRBV5-4 and TRBJ2-7, with 8 bases that match TRBD2. Germline values: CDR1 SGHNT, CDR2 YYREEE (reference sequence). The CDR3 covers 16 residues. The V gene end was trimmed by 4 bases and the J gene end by 3 bases; junction bases not matched to a gene: 12. In DNA form, the CDR3 reads TGTGCCAGCAGCCCACCGGGGGGGCAGGGGCTCTACGAGCAGTACTTC. This translates into CASSPPGGQGLYEQYF.

This chain connects TRBV5-1 to TRBJ1-1; D may be TRBD1 (5 bases). This CDR3 region has 13 residues. Germline V CDR1 and CDR2: SGHRS, YFSETQ. V was clipped by 0 bases and J by 10 bases, with 13 bases between them. In DNA form, the CDR3 reads TGCGCCAGCAGCTTGGGACAGCCCGTGGGAGCTTTCTTT. Protein product: CASSLGQPVGAFF.

V is TRBV30 and J is TRBJ2-5; TRBD2 might be the D (7 bases). The CDR3 has 12 residues. Per germline, CDR1 GTSNPN and CDR2 SVGIG (reference sequence). V lost 5 bases to trimming and J lost 11 bases, with 18 bases between them. The CDR3 DNA sequence: TGTGCCTGGGGGGCCCAGGGGAGGGAGCAGTACTTC. Protein: CAWGAQGREQYF.

This chain joins TRBV10-3 and TRBJ2-5, with TRBD1 identical over 8 bases. The V and J ends lost 10 bases and 5 bases, in that order; junction bases with no gene match: 9. This CDR3 contains 13 residues. The V gene's germline CDR1 is ENHRY and CDR2 SYGVKD. CDR3 loop: CANSRGRGETQYF. The CDR3 bases are TGTGCCAACAGCAGGGGGCGCGGGGAGACCCAGTACTTC.

The genes are TRBV10-3 and TRBJ2-1; possibly TRBD2 for D (5 bases). Germline V gene lookup returns CDR1 ENHRY and CDR2 SYGVKD. V dropped 8 bases and J dropped 8 bases, with 16 bases sitting between them. The CDR3 runs 13 residues. This chain's CDR3 is CAIRSGSGDEQFF. DNA for the CDR3: TGTGCCATCCGGTCGGGGTCCGGCGATGAGCAGTTCTTC.

The chain has TRBV6-5 and TRBJ1-1; 9 bases match TRBD1. The CDR3 runs 16 residues. Per germline, CDR1 MNHEY and CDR2 SVGAGI. V lost 4 bases and J lost 1; bases outside the gene matches: 7. In DNA, the CDR3 is TGTGCCAGCAGTTCCCTAGGGACAGGGTGGAACACTGAAGCTTTCTTT. Its translation: CASSSLGTGWNTEAFF.

The chain uses TRBV7-9 and TRBJ2-7; D is unresolved. Deletions cut 5 bases from V and 2 bases from J, with 16 bases between. Germline V gene sequence: CDR1 SEHNR, CDR2 FQNEAQ (reference sequence). This CDR3 has 15 amino acids. The CDR3, as DNA: TGTGCCAGCAGCCGTACCGACTGGCCCCCCTACGAGCAGTACTTC. Amino acids: CASSRTDWPPYEQYF.

The chain joins TRBV5-4 to TRBJ2-7; D might be TRBD2 (7 bases). The germline V and J ends were trimmed by 3 bases and 0 bases, with 16 bases remaining between them. This CDR3 spans 16 amino acids. Germline CDR1 and CDR2: SGHNT and YYREEE (reference sequence). The CDR3 reads CASSWGGAGSSYEQYF. The DNA for the CDR3 is TGTGCCAGCAGCTGGGGGGGGGCAGGGAGCTCCTACGAGCAGTACTTC.

This chain connects TRBV28 to TRBJ2-1; D remains unclear. Trimming left V 2 bases short and J 9 bases short, with 8 bases between. The CDR3 length is 12 residues. Germline-derived CDR1 and CDR2 are MDHEN and SYDVKM. The CDR3 here is CASSLTVVEQFF. Here the CDR3 DNA reads TGTGCCAGCAGTTTAACAGTAGTTGAGCAGTTCTTC. Full variable domain (missing parts from reference TRBV28 and TRBJ2-1): DVKVTQSSRYLVKRTGEKVFLECVQDMDHENMFWYRQDPGLGLRLIYFSYDVKMKEKGDIPEGYSVSREKKERFSLILESASTNQTSMYLCASSLTVVEQFFGPGTRLTVL.

Here the CDR3 reads CASSPPGDTQYF. DNA for the CDR3: TGTGCCAGCAGCCCTCCGGGGGATACGCAGTATTTT. The chain combines TRBV7-9 with TRBJ2-3; a weak D match, TRBD2 (5 bases). The germline CDR1 and CDR2 sequences are SEHNR and FQNEAQ (reference sequence). The V and J ends lost 5 bases and 6 bases respectively, with 9 bases between them. This CDR3 comprises 12 residues. The full variable domain, completed using reference TRBV7-9 and TRBJ2-3, is DTGVSQNPRHKITKRGQNVTFRCDPISEHNRLYWYRQTLGQGPEFLTYFQNEAQLEKSRLLSDRFSAERPKGSFSTLEIQRTEQGDSAMYLCASSPPGDTQYFGPGTRLTVL.

For the CDR3, the DNA is TGTGCCAGCAGCGTAGAGGGAGCAGGAACCAACTATGGCTACACCTTC. Translating gives CASSVEGAGTNYGYTF. The rearrangement uses TRBV9 and TRBJ1-2, with no clear D. Trimming took off 0 bases at V and 2 bases at J, with 14 bases between the two ends. This CDR3 region has 16 residues. Germline-derived CDR1 and CDR2 are SGDLS and YYNGEE. Filled out from reference TRBV9 and TRBJ1-2, the complete variable domain reads DSGVTQTPKHLITATGQRVTLRCSPRSGDLSVYWYQQSLDQGLQFLIQYYNGEERAKGNILERFSAQQFPDLHSELNLSSLELGDSALYFCASSVEGAGTNYGYTFGSGTRLTVV.

The rearrangement joins TRBV9 to TRBJ2-3; 11 nucleotides agree with TRBD1. The trim removed 3 bases at V and 3 bases at J, leaving 6 bases unmatched. The CDR3 is 16 residues long. Germline V lookup: CDR1 SGDLS, CDR2 YYNGEE. This chain's CDR3 is CASSERTGGLTDTQYF. DNA of the CDR3: TGTGCCAGCAGCGAGCGGACAGGGGGCTTGACAGATACGCAGTATTTT.

The chain links TRBV19 to TRBJ1-1; TRBD1 matches 8 bases. The trim removed 6 bases at V and 7 bases at J, leaving 13 bases unmatched. The CDR3 runs 15 residues. Germline V gene sequence: CDR1 LNHDA, CDR2 SQIVND (reference sequence). The CDR3 DNA reads TGTGCCAGTAGGAAAGGACAGGGACAAAGGCTTGAAGCTTTCTTT. Its protein product is CASRKGQGQRLEAFF.

V is TRBV4-1 and J is TRBJ2-1; a weak D match, TRBD1 (6 bases). The CDR3 is 19 residues long. Germline CDR1 is MGHRA and CDR2 is YSYEKL. Trimming left V 4 bases short and J 0 bases short, with 22 bases between. The CDR3 here is CASSRVPDRHPSSYNEQFF. DNA of the CDR3: TGCGCCAGCAGCCGAGTTCCGGACAGACATCCCTCCTCCTACAATGAGCAGTTCTTC.

The rearrangement links TRBV5-4 to TRBJ2-7, with D hard to call. CDR1 and CDR2 (germline): SGHNT, YYREEE (reference sequence). Trimming pared 2 bases from V and 2 bases from J, leaving 14 bases between. The CDR3 is 15 residues long. In DNA form, the CDR3 reads TGTGCCAGCAGCTTTGGGCCAGCACAGACCTACGAGCAGTACTTC. This translates into CASSFGPAQTYEQYF.

The rearrangement links TRBV10-3 to TRBJ1-5, with D hard to call. V lost 0 bases, J lost 4 bases, and 13 bases lay in between. CDR1 ENHRY and CDR2 SYGVKD come from the germline V gene. The CDR3 totals 16 residues. The CDR3 bases are TGTGCCATCAGTGAGTCGGGAGGGCGCGTAAATCAGCCCCAGCATTTT. Translated: CAISESGGRVNQPQHF.

This clone was observed a few times. V usage is TRBV12-5 and J usage is TRBJ1-1, with TRBD1 matching over 7 bases. CDR3 length: 13 amino acids. Germline CDR1 and CDR2: LGHNT and FRNRAP. With 3 bases clipped from V and 4 bases from J, the junction kept 2 bases outside the gene matches. The DNA of the CDR3 is TGTGCTAGTGGTTTTCAGGGGGTCACTGAAGCTTTCTTT. This translates into CASGFQGVTEAFF.

The chain is built from TRBV11-2 and TRBJ2-1; D is perhaps TRBD2 (6 bases). The V and J ends lost 4 bases and 8 bases respectively, with 21 bases between them. There are 16 residues in the CDR3. Looked up from germline, CDR1 is SGHAT and CDR2 is FQNNGV. In nucleotides, the CDR3 is TGTGCCAGCAGCTGGACTCGGGCGCGGGGTTGGTATGAGCAGTTCTTC. The encoded protein is CASSWTRARGWYEQFF.

The rearrangement uses TRBV5-1 and TRBJ1-1, with D possibly TRBD1 on 6 matching bases. CDR3 length: 16 residues. Germline values: CDR1 SGHRS, CDR2 YFSETQ. V gave up 6 bases and J gave up 3 bases, with 21 bases separating them. The CDR3 here is CASKPGGTDRDTEAFF. The CDR3 DNA is TGCGCCAGCAAGCCGGGGGGCACCGATCGGGACACTGAAGCTTTCTTT.

This chain connects TRBV29-1 to TRBJ1-4, with unresolved D. Germline V lookup: CDR1 SQVTM, CDR2 ANQGSEA. The length of the CDR3 is 13 residues. V gave up 4 bases and J gave up 0 bases, with 6 bases separating them. CDR3 residues: CSVAPSTNEKLFF. In nucleotides, the CDR3 is TGCAGCGTTGCTCCTTCAACTAATGAAAAACTGTTTTTT. Filled out from reference TRBV29-1 and TRBJ1-4, the complete variable domain reads SAVISQKPSRDICQRGTSLTIQCQVDSQVTMMFWYRQQPGQSLTLIATANQGSEATYESGFVIDKFPISRPNLTFSTLTVSNMSPEDSSIYLCSVAPSTNEKLFFGSGTQLSVL.